This TCR beta chain was retrieved from a study of Graves' ophthalmopathy and Graves' hyperthyroidism. Study conclusions and caveats: In blood appeared most of the expanded thyroid clonotypes whose frequency exceeded 0.001.

Amplified material comprised TCR beta CDR3 regions derived from RNA transcripts. Second-round multiplex PCR came after first-round RT-PCR with HTBI primers. One entry per CDR3 protein results from TCRdb running MiXCR on the multiplex PCR reads. This sample has 300,000 or so distinct CDR3 sequences; roughly 15% occur once, and the top ten carry roughly 12%. This clonotype was seen repeatedly, ten times or more. Its antigen is not identified. Germline values: CDR1 MNHNS, CDR2 SASEGT. CDR3 length: 16 amino acids. Trimming shortened V by 7 bases and J by 4 bases, and 22 bases separated the two germline ends.

The receptor's source is an adult man with Graves' ophthalmopathy. The chain is built from TRBV6-1 and TRBJ1-2; D may be TRBD1 (5 bases). The material sequenced was peripheral blood. The CDR3 nucleotides read TGTGCCAGCAATCACGGGGACCCCTTGGAGAGCTATGGCTACACCTTC. It translates to CASNHGDPLESYGYTF.